This T cell receptor (beta chain) was found in a study of shared clonotypes between healthy human individuals. Looking at the study overall: Each donor had three CD4 naive, three CD4 memory, two CD8 naive and one CD8 memory plate.

Naive CD8 cells, CD45RO-negative and positively selected for CCR7, excluded terminally differentiated effector memory CD45RA+ cells. This CDR3 has 14 residues. Germline CDR1 and CDR2: LNHDA and SQIVND (reference sequence). The J segment lost 3 bases and the V segment lost 5 bases, leaving 5 bases of the junction unmatched. Sequenced by immunoSEQ multiplex PCR; TCRdb stores in-frame clones only, minus some. The sample carries a few hundred thousand clones, roughly 95% recorded once. The TCR sequence derives from a woman aged 30 to 39 in good health. J is TRBJ2-7 and V is TRBV19; 9 bases match TRBD2. The sample was naive CD8+ T cells sorted from blood. CDR3 coding DNA: TGTGCCAGTAGTCATAGCGGGGGAAACTACGAGCAGTACTTC. Residues: CASSHSGGNYEQYF. The variable domain in full, completed from reference TRBV19 and TRBJ2-7, reads DGGITQSPKYLFRKEGQNVTLSCEQNLNHDAMYWYRQDPGQGLRLIYYSQIVNDFQKGDIAEGYSVSREKKESFPLTVTSAQKNPTAFYLCASSHSGGNYEQYFGPGTRLTVT.